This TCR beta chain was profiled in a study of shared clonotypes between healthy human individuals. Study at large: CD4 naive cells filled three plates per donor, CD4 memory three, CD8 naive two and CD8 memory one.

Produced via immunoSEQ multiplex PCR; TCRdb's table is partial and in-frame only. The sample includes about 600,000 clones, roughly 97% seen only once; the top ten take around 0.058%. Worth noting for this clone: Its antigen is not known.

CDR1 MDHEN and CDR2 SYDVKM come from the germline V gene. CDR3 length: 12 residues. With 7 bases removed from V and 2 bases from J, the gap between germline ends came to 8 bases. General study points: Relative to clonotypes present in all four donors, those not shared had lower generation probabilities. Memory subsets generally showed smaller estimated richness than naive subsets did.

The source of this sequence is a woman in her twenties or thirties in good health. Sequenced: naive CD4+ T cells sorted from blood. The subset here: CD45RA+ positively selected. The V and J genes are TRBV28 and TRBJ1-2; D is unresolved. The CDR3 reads CASNNLNYGYTF. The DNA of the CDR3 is TGTGCCAGCAACAACCTGAACTATGGCTACACCTTC.